Listed below are T cell receptor beta chains from one sample, sequenced in a study of blood T cell repertoires in COVID-19. Using immunoSEQ multiplex PCR, the repertoire was profiled, and TCRdb retains in-frame clones only, with some absent. The sample carries approximately 160,000 clones, over 60% recorded once. The sequencing input was peripheral blood. These receptors were collected from a man aged 60 to 69 with acute or convalescent COVID-19. Each CDR3 is given with its conserved first and last residue. Fields, in order: clone size, V gene, J gene, CDR3 protein. Size values are once, few and many counts, or a class for expanded clones, and some rows have none.

size: -
V: TRBV29-1
J: TRBJ2-5
CDR3: CSVENWRDGETQYF

size: -
V: TRBV4-1
J: TRBJ1-5
CDR3: CASSQDLNNNQPQHF

size: -
V: TRBV11-3
J: TRBJ2-7
CDR3: CASSLALGTRFYEQYF

size: -
V: TRBV5-1
J: TRBJ1-6
CDR3: CASSLGQENSPLHF

size: -
V: TRBV5-6
J: TRBJ2-2
CDR3: CASSLGRGPSGTGELFF

size: -
V: TRBV3-1/TRBV3-2
J: TRBJ1-3
CDR3: CASSQGDRSGNTIYF

size: -
V: TRBV19
J: TRBJ2-3
CDR3: CASSSMELAGEDTQYF

size: -
V: TRBV7-6
J: TRBJ1-2
CDR3: CASSFARQGDSDGYTF

size: -
V: TRBV24-1
J: TRBJ1-2
CDR3: CATSDAVRGYTF

size: -
V: TRBV10-2
J: TRBJ2-1
CDR3: CATFFSRIYNEQFF

size: -
V: TRBV7-9
J: TRBJ1-2
CDR3: CASSLEARGRGYTF

size: -
V: TRBV7-9
J: TRBJ1-2
CDR3: CASSPGQGALEGYTF

size: once
V: TRBV9
J: TRBJ1-4
CDR3: CASSVDSENEKLFF

size: -
V: TRBV5-1
J: TRBJ1-1
CDR3: CASRRTGEQTEAFF

size: once
V: TRBV10-2
J: TRBJ1-4
CDR3: CASSESSQGSGKLFF

size: -
V: TRBV10-1
J: TRBJ1-3
CDR3: CASSDLRQGGPHYRSGNTIYF

size: -
V: TRBV5-1
J: TRBJ2-7
CDR3: CASSFSGGTHEQYF

size: once
V: TRBV5-4
J: TRBJ2-7
CDR3: CASSLAGGLEQYF

size: -
V: TRBV18
J: TRBJ1-1
CDR3: CASSQGFREAEAFF

size: -
V: TRBV7-3
J: TRBJ2-5
CDR3: CASSLRRGETQYF

size: -
V: TRBV2
J: TRBJ2-1
CDR3: CASRDTEGSYNEQFF

size: -
V: TRBV29-1
J: TRBJ1-1
CDR3: CSVETMGGMNTEAFF

size: -
V: TRBV7-3
J: TRBJ2-1
CDR3: CASSGLAGGGTYNEQFF

size: -
V: TRBV6-5
J: TRBJ2-7
CDR3: CANSHQGRSYEQYF

size: -
V: TRBV19
J: TRBJ1-1
CDR3: CASRSKGANMNTEAFF

size: -
V: TRBV4-3
J: TRBJ2-2
CDR3: CASSRGGMGFAGELFF

size: -
V: TRBV5-8
J: TRBJ1-6
CDR3: CASSRYTGYNSPLHF

size: -
V: TRBV5-4
J: TRBJ1-2
CDR3: CASSFSGVFYGYTF

size: -
V: TRBV5-1
J: TRBJ2-7
CDR3: CASSLAGLDEQYF

size: -
V: TRBV5-1
J: TRBJ1-1
CDR3: CASSLTGSTEAFF

size: -
V: TRBV11-3
J: TRBJ1-4
CDR3: CASSFFGGRGGNEKLFF

size: -
V: TRBV7-2
J: TRBJ2-2
CDR3: CASSSGLATGELFF

size: -
V: TRBV10-2
J: TRBJ1-3
CDR3: CASQQGSGNTIYF

size: few
V: TRBV4-1
J: TRBJ2-7
CDR3: CASSQPDRDGSEQYF

size: few
V: TRBV3-1/TRBV3-2
J: TRBJ2-7
CDR3: CASSQPQGGGLYEQYF

size: -
V: TRBV6-2/TRBV6-3
J: TRBJ1-1
CDR3: CASSGDRAEAFF

size: once
V: TRBV10-3
J: TRBJ1-2
CDR3: CAITEGQAYGYTF

size: -
V: TRBV25-1
J: TRBJ1-2
CDR3: CASREGSEANYGYTF

size: -
V: TRBV9
J: TRBJ1-1
CDR3: CASSDQGNTEAFF

size: many
V: TRBV27
J: TRBJ1-5
CDR3: CASSLKAGLNQPQHF

size: few
V: TRBV19
J: TRBJ2-5
CDR3: CASSQGTETQYF

size: -
V: TRBV2
J: TRBJ2-2
CDR3: CASSETRNTGELFF

size: -
V: TRBV10-2
J: TRBJ2-5
CDR3: CASSETSGVQTQYF

size: -
V: TRBV2
J: TRBJ1-2
CDR3: CASSGSGVTNYGYTF

size: -
V: TRBV4-3
J: TRBJ1-1
CDR3: CASSQEEGREAFF

size: -
V: TRBV10-3
J: TRBJ2-7
CDR3: CAISGQGGTYEQYF

size: few
V: TRBV2
J: TRBJ1-1
CDR3: CASSEAGGGGEAFF

size: -
V: TRBV19
J: TRBJ1-2
CDR3: CASSLRTVKNYGYTF

size: -
V: TRBV9
J: TRBJ2-3
CDR3: CASSPPSHTDTQYF

size: -
V: TRBV4-1
J: TRBJ1-1
CDR3: CASRRNTEAFF

size: -
V: TRBV7-2
J: TRBJ1-3
CDR3: CASSFTGTGSSGNTIYF

size: -
V: TRBV30
J: TRBJ1-1
CDR3: CAWRGEVAEAFF

size: -
V: TRBV30
J: TRBJ2-5
CDR3: CAWSVTWETQYF

size: -
V: TRBV27
J: TRBJ2-7
CDR3: CASGLGTGGYEQYF

size: -
V: TRBV5-6
J: TRBJ2-3
CDR3: CASSLGAGTDTQYF